This T cell receptor beta chain was identified in a study of OX40 agonist ivuxolimab in advanced cancers. At the level of the whole study: Ivuxolimab was an agonistic, fully human IgG2 monoclonal antibody directed against OX40 (CD134), a costimulatory receptor. Intravenous ivuxolimab was administered to patients every 2 weeks at six dose levels: 0.01, 0.1, 0.3, 1.5, 3 and 10 mg/kg. Of the roughly 52 dose-escalation patients, hepatocellular carcinoma was present in 19, melanoma in approximately 15, renal cell carcinoma in 9 and head and neck cancer in 9. A male proportion of approximately 83% and a mean age of about 60 years, ranging from about 20 to 79, were recorded for the dose-escalation cohort. Prior anti-PD-1, anti-PD-L1 or anti-CTLA-4 therapy was permitted, and checkpoint inhibitors had been received by less than 45% of dose-escalation patients. Partial responses occurred in three dose-escalation patients, of whom one had hepatocellular carcinoma and two had cutaneous melanoma. The purpose of peripheral TCRbeta sequencing was to test whether ivuxolimab changed TCR sequence diversity and led to clonal T-cell expansion. The paper describes the monotherapy dose-escalation part (N ≈ 52 patients) of the phase I trial of ivuxolimab.

To sequence the TCRbeta CDR3 region, genomic DNA was isolated from the sorted cells. TCRbeta CDR3 regions were sequenced using the immunoSEQ Assay. Sourced from immuneACCESS, this table was stored by TCRdb with only in-frame sequences that have V and J called. A share of the clones is absent; for the studies checked, an unresolved V gene accounts for under half, and the remainder has no known explanation. The sample table holds about 73,000 clones, of which roughly 90% were seen once. Of the sample, more than 8.5% is held by the ten largest clones. Broad study findings and their caveats: In the 0.1-3.0 mg/kg groups, partial responders had among the lowest normalized peripheral clonal expansion, particularly in CD8+ T cells. Which antigens the clonally expanded peripheral T cells were specific for was not determined. At doses of 0.1 to 3.0 mg/kg, clonal expansion of both CD4+ and CD8+ T cells in blood was seen between baseline and week 6. After ivuxolimab, expanded clones were on average more numerous among CD8+ T cells than among CD4+ T cells. Low levels of normalized T-cell clonal expansion were also seen in some patients who did not respond.

Patients with a history of autoimmune disease or receiving systemic immunosuppression were excluded from the trial. Peripheral blood for TCR sequencing was collected from all dose cohorts at baseline, on cycle 4 day 1, and on cycle 7 day 1. Samples came from an open-label, multicenter, first-in-human phase I dose-escalation trial of ivuxolimab. The trial enrolled adults with locally advanced or metastatic head and neck squamous cell, hepatocellular, melanoma or renal cell carcinoma. CD4+ and CD8+ T cells were sorted separately from peripheral blood before TCR sequencing. A note on this clone: Its target antigen remains unknown. No much larger clone is present one base from it, and per-base qualities are unavailable.

The material sequenced was CD4+ or CD8+ T cells sorted from blood, taken in a trial of the OX40 agonist ivuxolimab. This clonotype was obtained from an adult with an advanced solid tumor such as melanoma, head and neck, liver or kidney cancer.

The nucleotide sequence is TGCGCCAGCAGCCAAGATAGCCTAGCGTATTACAATGAGCAGTTCTTC. It encodes CASSQDSLAYYNEQFF. In this chain, TRBV4-3 is recombined with TRBJ2-1; the D region possibly corresponds to TRBD2 (6 bases align). V was cut back by 0 bases and J by 4 bases, leaving a gap of 13 bases between them. The germline V gene yields LGHNA for CDR1 and YSLEER for CDR2. The CDR3 runs 16 residues from the cysteine to the phenylalanine. The sequence is cut down to CDR3 DNA, 48 bases in frame from base 1.